Listed here are 4 T cell receptor beta chains from one sample, sequenced in a study of PD-1 blockade in classical Hodgkin lymphoma. Assay: immunoSEQ multiplex PCR; the TCRdb copy retains only in-frame clones and omits some. Seen here are 25,000 to 40,000 clones, around 74% observed once, and the top ten hold around 3.6%. The time point: cycle 4 day 1 (C4D1), after about 6 weeks of nivolumab. In every patient, relapse followed autologous stem cell transplantation, while exposure to brentuximab vedotin differed. The sequencing here drew on peripheral blood mononuclear cells (PBMCs), taken before the fourth cycle of nivolumab. All receptors come from a human donor with classical Hodgkin lymphoma.

This clone has a handful of counts. The rearrangement uses TRBV27 and TRBJ1-5, with a tentative D call TRBD1 (6 bases). The ends were cut back, 6 bases at V and 6 bases at J, with 15 bases in the middle. Germline CDR1 reads MNHEY; CDR2 reads SMNVEV (reference sequence). CDR3 length equals 14 residues. CDR3 sequence (DNA): TGTGCCAGCAGATTTGCAGGGGTCGGTCAGCCCCAGCATTTT. Translated, it gives CASRFAGVGQPQHF.

The chain is built from TRBV10-3 and TRBJ1-2, with 9 bases fitting TRBD1. Germline CDR1 ENHRY, CDR2 SYGVKD. CDR3 size: 12 residues. V was pared by 6 bases and J by 6 bases, with 2 bases of the junction left unmatched. The CDR3 nucleotides read TGTGCCATCAGAGGGACAGGGAATGGCTACACCTTC. The encoded protein is CAIRGTGNGYTF.

The chain couples TRBV10-3 to TRBJ1-2; D may be TRBD1 (5 bases). The V gene lost 7 bases and the J gene lost 1 base, with 22 bases spanning the gap. Germline CDR1 and CDR2: ENHRY and SYGVKD. The CDR3 runs to 17 residues. CDR3 nucleotide sequence: TGTGCCATCAAACCGAACCATGTGGAGGGGCTTAACTATGGCTACACCTTC. This encodes CAIKPNHVEGLNYGYTF.

This clone showed up just a few times. CDR3 protein: CASSLARGLGYTF. CDR3 bases: TGTGCCAGCAGCTTGGCCAGGGGGCTTGGCTACACCTTC. This chain connects TRBV5-6 to TRBJ1-2, with 8 bases lining up with TRBD1. With V trimmed by 0 bases and J by 7 bases, 2 bases remained unmatched. There are 13 residues in the CDR3. Germline CDR1 SGHDT, CDR2 YYEEEE. Using reference TRBV5-6 and TRBJ1-2 for the parts outside the CDR3, the full variable domain is DAGVTQSPTHLIKTRGQQVTLRCSPKSGHDTVSWYQQALGQGPQFIFQYYEEEERQRGNFPDRFSGHQFPNYSSELNVNALLLGDSALYLCASSLARGLGYTFGSGTRLTVV.